Each of the 29 T cell receptor beta chains below was sequenced from the same sample in a study of blood T cell repertoires in COVID-19. Some clones are missing from TCRdb's copy, which holds only in-frame ones; the method was immunoSEQ multiplex PCR. The sample lists about 440,000 clones; approximately 90% were seen once. Sequencing was performed on peripheral blood. The receptors stem from a woman under 40 with acute or convalescent COVID-19.

The chain recombines TRBV5-1 with TRBJ1-4; 7 nucleotides agree with TRBD1. This CDR3 spans 17 amino acids. Trimming at V came to 3 bases and at J to 0 bases, leaving 8 bases not matched to a gene. Germline V gene lookup returns CDR1 SGHRS and CDR2 YFSETQ. The CDR3 DNA follows: TGCGCCAGCAGCTACTTACCGGGACAGACAACTAATGAAAAACTGTTTTTT. It encodes CASSYLPGQTTNEKLFF.

This clone was found once. J is TRBJ2-1 and V is TRBV5-1; 11 nucleotides line up with TRBD2. Trimming took 0 bases from V and 7 from J; bases not matched to a gene: 6. CDR3 length: 16 residues. Looked up from germline, CDR1 is SGHRS and CDR2 is YFSETQ. CDR3 loop: CASSLAASGGPNEQFF. CDR3 nucleotides: TGCGCCAGCAGCTTGGCCGCTAGCGGGGGGCCGAATGAGCAGTTCTTC.

Worth noting for this clone: The DNA is left out, because the CDR3 cannot be placed on it with certainty; the CDR3 is given as TCRdb lists it. The V gene is TRBV27, the J gene TRBJ2-3; the table calls TRBD2, which could not be checked here. The CDR3 adds up to 16 amino acids, both ends counted. Germline loops: CDR1 MNHEY, CDR2 SMNVEV (reference sequence). The CDR3 sequence is CASSSSTSGGADTQYF.

This rearrangement joins TRBV18 to TRBJ1-1, with D tentatively TRBD1 (6 bases). Germline V gene data show CDR1 as KGHSH and CDR2 as LQKENI. This CDR3 contains 14 residues. The V end was cut by 4 bases, the J end by 1 base, with 10 bases between. CDR3 sequence reads: CASSLSRGNTEAFF. The CDR3 DNA follows: TGTGCCAGCTCACTAAGCAGGGGGAACACTGAAGCTTTCTTT.

The V gene is TRBV12-3 or TRBV12-4, the J gene TRBJ1-2; D is undetermined. CDR3 length: 11 amino acids. Trimming removed 6 bases at V and 6 bases at J, with 8 bases between. The CDR3 here is CASSRRDGYTF. The CDR3 DNA reads TGTGCCAGCAGCCGCCGGGATGGCTACACCTTC.

J is TRBJ2-3 and V is TRBV3-1 (or the pseudogene TRBV3-2), with D possibly matching TRBD2 (7 bases). The germline gives CDR1 LGHDT, CDR2 YNNKEL (reference sequence). The V end lost 1 base, the J end lost 3 bases, and 23 bases lay between the germline ends. The CDR3 is made up of 19 amino acids. CDR3 DNA sequence: TGTGCCAGCAGCCAAGGAATAAGAACGGGGGGCCGGGGGACAGATACGCAGTATTTT. Translating gives CASSQGIRTGGRGTDTQYF.

V usage is TRBV19 and J usage is TRBJ1-5; the D gene is possibly TRBD1 (5 bases). The V gene lost 3 bases and the J gene lost 4 bases, with 22 bases spanning the gap. Germline V gene lookup returns CDR1 LNHDA and CDR2 SQIVND (reference sequence). This CDR3 region has 18 residues. In nucleotides, the CDR3 is TGTGCCAGTAGTATTGTCGACGGGGGTGGGCGACTAAATCAGCCCCAGCATTTT. Translating it yields CASSIVDGGGRLNQPQHF.

The rearrangement joins TRBV24-1 to TRBJ1-1; D ambiguous. CDR1 and CDR2 (germline): KGHDR, SFDVKD. This CDR3 is built from 15 residues. Trimming left V 0 bases short and J 2 bases short, with 9 bases between. In DNA, the CDR3 is TGTGCCACCAGTGATTTGGGTCGGTTAAACACTGAAGCTTTCTTT. Its translation: CATSDLGRLNTEAFF.

The chain recombines TRBV7-3 with TRBJ2-1; TRBD2 agrees at 12 bases. Germline V gives CDR1 SGHTA, CDR2 FQGTGA. There are 15 residues in the CDR3. Trimming removed 5 bases from V and 7 bases from J; junction bases left unmatched: 6. CDR3 nucleotides: TGTGCCAGCAGCCCTAGCGGGGGGGCTAGAAATGAGCAGTTCTTC. Its translation: CASSPSGGARNEQFF.

This chain links TRBV6-5 with TRBJ1-2, with TRBD1 matching over 8 bases. V shed 6 bases and J 7 bases; nucleotides not matched to a gene: 13. This CDR3 region has 15 residues. Germline-derived CDR1 and CDR2 are MNHEY and SVGAGI. Written as DNA, the CDR3 is TGTGCCAGCAGCCTGGACAGGGAGGGGTATGGTGGCTACACCTTC. Its protein is CASSLDREGYGGYTF.

The gene calls are TRBV6-1 and TRBJ2-7, with 8 positions matching TRBD1. The CDR3 runs 16 residues. The V gene end was trimmed by 4 bases and the J gene end by 2 bases; junction bases not matched to a gene: 10. Germline V CDR1 and CDR2: MNHNS, SASEGT. CDR3 loop: CASSGRQGRNAYEQYF. DNA of the CDR3: TGTGCCAGCAGTGGGAGACAGGGGAGAAACGCCTACGAGCAGTACTTC.

This sequence joins TRBV6-5 and TRBJ2-7, with 8 positions matching TRBD1. There are 13 residues in the CDR3. Germline CDR1 and CDR2: MNHEY and SVGAGI. Germline trimming cut 5 bases from V and 3 bases from J; bases unmatched to any gene: 3. The CDR3 sequence: CASSRTGFYEQYF. Written as DNA, the CDR3 is TGTGCCAGCAGTAGGACAGGGTTCTACGAGCAGTACTTC.

This chain uses TRBV30 with TRBJ1-6; no clear D. Trimming took 3 bases from V and 8 from J, leaving 11 bases between them. The germline V gene has CDR1 GTSNPN and CDR2 SVGIG (reference sequence). The CDR3 loop spans 13 amino acids. The CDR3 is CAWSPGPDSPLHF. DNA for the CDR3: TGTGCCTGGAGCCCCGGTCCCGATTCACCCCTCCACTTT.

The rearrangement links TRBV21-1 to TRBJ1-5; TRBD1, the table's D call, lacks a check against the DNA. TRBV21-1 is described as a pseudogene. The CDR3 is 13 residues long. The CDR3 nucleotides are TGTGCCAGCGTTGGACAGTACAATCAGCCCCAGCATTTT. Amino acids: CASVGQYNQPQHF.

V gene TRBV12-3 or TRBV12-4 combines with J gene TRBJ1-1, with no clear D. The CDR3 sequence is 13 residues long. V lost 7 bases and J 1 base, leaving 10 bases between the germline ends. CDR3 region: CASNRLPNTEAFF. In DNA form, the CDR3 reads TGTGCCAGCAATAGACTACCGAACACTGAAGCTTTCTTT.

This chain connects TRBV9 to TRBJ2-7; 8 bases map to TRBD2. CDR1 is SGDLS and CDR2 is YYNGEE in the germline V gene. After removal of 4 bases from V and 5 bases from J, the junction contained 11 bases not matched to a gene. This CDR3 is built from 15 residues. In DNA, the CDR3 is TGTGCCAGCAGCTTCATAGCGGGGCCCCTCCACGAGCAGTACTTC. It codes for CASSFIAGPLHEQYF.

The table lists this clone with a count of one. V usage is TRBV7-9 and J usage is TRBJ2-7, with D tentatively TRBD2 (6 bases). The V end was cut by 4 bases, the J end by 2 bases, with 12 bases between. This CDR3 region has 14 residues. Germline loops: CDR1 SEHNR, CDR2 FQNEAQ (reference sequence). CDR3 coding DNA: TGTGCCAGCAGCTCCGGGGGTACCGCCTACGAGCAGTACTTC. Translating gives CASSSGGTAYEQYF.

The rearrangement uses TRBV23-1 and TRBJ1-5, with 8 bases that match TRBD1. TRBV23-1 is placed among ORFs of uncertain function. The CDR3 loop spans 15 amino acids. J lost 3 bases, V lost 3 bases, and 4 bases had no gene match. This chain's CDR3 is CASSQAGQDNQPQHF. The DNA for the CDR3 is TGCGCCAGCAGTCAGGCGGGACAGGACAATCAGCCCCAGCATTTT.

The V gene is TRBV30, the J gene TRBJ2-5, with 7 bases lining up with TRBD2. V was clipped by 3 bases and J by 5 bases; unmatched bases: 6. Germline loops: CDR1 GTSNPN, CDR2 SVGIG (reference sequence). There are 13 residues in the CDR3. CDR3 nucleotides: TGTGCCTGGAGGGGGACTATTCAGGAGACCCAGTACTTC. This translates into CAWRGTIQETQYF.

V and J are TRBV5-1 and TRBJ2-3; D is undetermined. The CDR3 covers 14 residues. V dropped 4 bases and J dropped 2 bases, with 11 bases sitting between them. CDR1 SGHRS and CDR2 YFSETQ come from the germline V gene. The CDR3 spells CASSHTSITDTQYF. The CDR3 DNA reads as TGCGCCAGCAGCCACACAAGTATCACAGATACGCAGTATTTT.

The V call is TRBV10-3, the J call TRBJ1-6; TRBD1 aligns across 9 bases. The CDR3 contains 15 residues. Germline V gene sequence: CDR1 ENHRY, CDR2 SYGVKD. The DNA for the CDR3 is TGTGCTACCACGGGACAGGGTAATTCGAATTCACCCCTCCACTTT. The encoded protein is CATTGQGNSNSPLHF.

V is TRBV24-1 and J is TRBJ2-3; D gene ambiguous. Trimming shortened V by 4 bases and J by 5 bases, and 9 bases separated the two germline ends. The germline CDR1 and CDR2 sequences are KGHDR and SFDVKD. This CDR3 has 13 residues. DNA for the CDR3: TGTGCCACCAGTGACCGGGTACGAGATACGCAGTATTTT. It specifies CATSDRVRDTQYF.

The gene calls are TRBV12-1 and TRBJ1-5; the table's D call, TRBD1, was not checked against the DNA. TRBV12-1 is recorded as a pseudogene. The CDR3 runs to 17 residues. CDR3 nucleotides: TGTGCCAGCAGCCAGAGCGACAGGGTTATAAGCAATCAGCCCCAGCATTTT. This gives the protein CASSQSDRVISNQPQHF.

This sequence joins TRBV7-8 and TRBJ2-1; D might be TRBD1 (6 bases). Germline assignment: CDR1 SGHVS and CDR2 FQNEAQ. The CDR3 extends over 18 amino acids. Trimming shortened V by 1 base and J by 7 bases, and 23 bases separated the two germline ends. CDR3 coding DNA: TGTGCCAGCAGCTTAGGTGGGCAGGGGCTTTTATCGGGAAATGAGCAGTTCTTC. Encoded protein: CASSLGGQGLLSGNEQFF.

The chain couples TRBV2 to TRBJ2-1; TRBD1 matches at 8 bases. V shed 4 bases, J shed 8 bases, and the junction held 7 bases outside the gene matches. The CDR3 has 14 residues. Germline loops: CDR1 SNHLY, CDR2 FYNNEI. The CDR3 DNA reads as TGTGCCAGCAGTGCCCAGACAGGGGAAGATGAGCAGTTCTTC. This sequence encodes CASSAQTGEDEQFF. The entire variable domain, with the rest obtained from reference TRBV2 and TRBJ2-1, is as follows: EPEVTQTPSHQVTQMGQEVILRCVPISNHLYFYWYRQILGQKVEFLVSFYNNEISEKSEIFDDQFSVERPDGSNFTLKIRSTKLEDSAMYFCASSAQTGEDEQFFGPGTRLTVL.

The chain links TRBV6-5 to TRBJ1-2, with D possibly being TRBD1 (6 bases). Trimming stripped 2 bases from V and 6 bases from J, with 10 bases between. Germline CDR1 is MNHEY and CDR2 is SVGAGI. CDR3 size: 13 residues. The CDR3 here is CASSYGQSHGYTF. CDR3 DNA: TGTGCCAGCAGTTACGGACAGAGCCATGGCTACACCTTC.

This clone was seen once. The V gene is TRBV28, the J gene TRBJ1-5; tentatively, D is TRBD1 (5 bases). The CDR3 spans 16 residues. Per the germline V gene, CDR1 is MDHEN and CDR2 is SYDVKM. V lost 6 bases, J lost 7 bases, and 22 bases lay in between. The CDR3 nucleotides read TGTGCCAGCAGCCCATCCGGGGGGGATGTAGCGCAGCCCCAGCATTTT. Translation: CASSPSGGDVAQPQHF.

This sequence joins TRBV5-5 and TRBJ2-3, with D tentatively TRBD1 (6 bases). The V gene lost 1 base and the J gene lost 6 bases, with 15 bases spanning the gap. The CDR3 has 15 residues. CDR1 is SGHKS, CDR2 YYEKEE, per germline (reference sequence). DNA for the CDR3: TGTGCCAGCAGCTTGAATACAGGGCGCCTTGATACGCAGTATTTT. This encodes CASSLNTGRLDTQYF.

The table lists this clone with a few counts. This specimen includes other DNA sequences encoding the same CDR3. This rearrangement joins TRBV9 to TRBJ2-5, with 7 nucleotides matching TRBD2. Germline V lookup: CDR1 SGDLS, CDR2 YYNGEE. J lost 2 bases, V lost 2 bases, and 0 bases had no gene match. This CDR3 contains 13 residues. CDR3 in amino acids: CASSVSGQETQYF. CDR3 DNA sequence: TGTGCCAGCAGCGTTAGCGGGCAAGAGACCCAGTACTTC.